These 14 T cell receptor beta chains share one sample of origin, sequenced in a study of cytomegalovirus exposure and HLA in healthy donors. The PCR employed 60 Vbeta primers together with 13 Jbeta primers. Libraries were prepared by immunoSEQ multiplex PCR; TCRdb keeps only in-frame clonotypes and omits some of them. The table has 100,000 to 150,000 clones, about 74% seen once; the top ten hold approximately 5%. Sequenced input: PBMCs. The receptors shown here come from a woman in her forties or fifties in good health and CMV-seropositive.

The chain uses TRBV7-9 and TRBJ1-1; D call uncertain. This CDR3 is built from 13 residues. Per germline, CDR1 SEHNR and CDR2 FQNEAQ (reference sequence). V was pared by 5 bases and J by 1 base, with 8 bases between. The CDR3 reads CASSVTANTEAFF. CDR3 DNA sequence: TGTGCCAGCAGCGTGACTGCGAACACTGAAGCTTTCTTT.

The genes are TRBV6-4 and TRBJ2-1; 8 positions agree with TRBD2. CDR3 size: 14 residues. Germline-derived CDR1 and CDR2 are MRHNA and SNTAGT. V shed 5 bases and J 6 bases; nucleotides not matched to a gene: 6. The CDR3 here is CASSQGLAVNEQFF. CDR3 coding DNA: TGTGCCAGCAGTCAAGGACTAGCCGTCAATGAGCAGTTCTTC.

This clone was recorded once. CDR3 protein: CASSLQPGGNTGELFF. The CDR3, as DNA: TGTGCCAGCAGTTTACAACCCGGGGGGAACACCGGGGAGCTGTTTTTT. The V call is TRBV7-2, the J call TRBJ2-2, with D possibly matching TRBD2 (6 bases). The CDR3 runs 16 residues. Trimming left V 6 bases short and J 1 base short, with 15 bases between. CDR1 and CDR2 (germline): SGHTA, FQGNSA.

The J gene is TRBJ2-3, the V gene TRBV30; TRBD1 is a possible D gene (6 bases). The CDR3 has 15 amino acids. Trimming took 1 base from V and 3 from J, leaving 14 bases between them. Germline V lookup: CDR1 GTSNPN, CDR2 SVGIG (reference sequence). The DNA of the CDR3 is TGTGCCTGGAGTGGCCAGGGGATAGAGACAGATACGCAGTATTTT. Protein: CAWSGQGIETDTQYF.

The V call is TRBV11-3, the J call TRBJ2-2, with TRBD1 matching 7 bases. Germline loops: CDR1 SGHNT, CDR2 YENEEA. The CDR3 covers 15 residues. J lost 3 bases, V lost 2 bases, and 3 bases had no gene match. The DNA of the CDR3 is TGTGCCAGCAGCTTAACGACAGGGCACACCGGGGAGCTGTTTTTT. Protein sequence: CASSLTTGHTGELFF.

V is TRBV6-1 and J is TRBJ1-3, with 7 bases matching TRBD1. The germline V gene encodes CDR1 MNHNS and CDR2 SASEGT. The CDR3 covers 16 residues. V shed 6 bases and J 3 bases; nucleotides not matched to a gene: 11. The CDR3 protein is CASRELDRAGGNTIYF. The CDR3 region has the DNA TGTGCCAGCAGAGAACTCGACAGGGCGGGTGGAAACACCATATATTTT.

The rearrangement links TRBV21-1 to TRBJ2-5; TRBD1, as called in the table, went unchecked against the DNA. The end of the DNA is better explained by TRBJ2-7, so the J call may be wrong. TRBV21-1 has pseudogene status. The CDR3 is made up of 22 amino acids. The CDR3 reads CASSKAFRARGFGSQGSYEQYF. CDR3 coding DNA: TGTGCCAGCAGCAAAGCTTTCAGGGCCAGGGGATTTGGCTCCCAAGGCTCCTACGAGCAGTACTTC.

V is TRBV9 and J is TRBJ1-3, with TRBD1 as a possible D gene (5 bases). Germline V CDR1 and CDR2: SGDLS, YYNGEE. The CDR3 sequence is 15 residues long. The V gene lost 3 bases and the J gene lost 4 bases, with 14 bases spanning the gap. The CDR3 spells CASSALGGTGNTIYF. The CDR3 DNA follows: TGTGCCAGCAGCGCCCTCGGGGGGACGGGAAACACCATATATTTT. Together with reference TRBV9 and TRBJ1-3, the CDR3 gives the full variable domain: DSGVTQTPKHLITATGQRVTLRCSPRSGDLSVYWYQQSLDQGLQFLIQYYNGEERAKGNILERFSAQQFPDLHSELNLSSLELGDSALYFCASSALGGTGNTIYFGEGSWLTVV.

The chain uses TRBV5-5 and TRBJ2-7, with D possibly being TRBD1 (5 bases). The CDR3 is 12 amino acids. V gave up 1 base and J gave up 6 bases, with 8 bases separating them. Germline-derived CDR1 and CDR2 are SGHKS and YYEKEE (reference sequence). This chain's CDR3 is CASSLTGLEQYF. The CDR3 bases are TGTGCCAGCAGCTTGACAGGCCTCGAGCAGTACTTC.

The rearrangement joins TRBV2 to TRBJ2-5, with unresolved D. The V end lost 3 bases, the J end lost 2 bases, and 4 bases lay between the germline ends. Germline V gene data show CDR1 as SNHLY and CDR2 as FYNNEI. The CDR3 totals 12 residues. CDR3 protein: CASSDYQETQYF. The CDR3 region has the DNA TGTGCCAGCAGTGACTATCAAGAGACCCAGTACTTC. Together with reference TRBV2 and TRBJ2-5, the CDR3 gives the full variable domain: EPEVTQTPSHQVTQMGQEVILRCVPISNHLYFYWYRQILGQKVEFLVSFYNNEISEKSEIFDDQFSVERPDGSNFTLKIRSTKLEDSAMYFCASSDYQETQYFGPGTRLLVL.

The chain recombines TRBV5-4 with TRBJ2-2; no definite D call. V lost 7 bases and J 1 base, leaving 14 bases between the germline ends. The CDR3 length is 15 residues. CDR1 is SGHNT, CDR2 YYREEE, per germline (reference sequence). CDR3 sequence reads: CASGSTPGNTGELFF. CDR3 bases: TGTGCCAGCGGATCGACACCAGGGAACACCGGGGAGCTGTTTTTT.

The J gene is TRBJ2-3, the V gene TRBV5-1, with a tentative D call TRBD2 (7 bases). The CDR3 extends over 16 amino acids. V lost 4 bases and J lost 5, with 20 bases in between. Germline V gene lookup returns CDR1 SGHRS and CDR2 YFSETQ. CDR3 DNA: TGCGCCAGCAGCCTCACCCTCGGGGGGCCGGGAGATACGCAGTATTTT. Its translation: CASSLTLGGPGDTQYF.

The chain combines TRBV19 with TRBJ1-1, with TRBD1 as a possible D gene (5 bases). Germline V gene sequence: CDR1 LNHDA, CDR2 SQIVND (reference sequence). The germline V and J ends were trimmed by 3 bases and 7 bases, with 12 bases remaining between them. This CDR3 contains 13 residues. Here the CDR3 DNA reads TGTGCCAGTAGTATGGGGGGTTTCGGTGAAGCTTTCTTT. Translated, it gives CASSMGGFGEAFF.

The chain carries TRBV30 and TRBJ1-6; the D gene is possibly TRBD1 (6 bases). The germline V gene has CDR1 GTSNPN and CDR2 SVGIG (reference sequence). The CDR3 contains 14 residues. The ends were cut back, 6 bases at V and 3 bases at J, with 12 bases in the middle. CDR3 region: CACPRGDYNSPLHF. CDR3 coding DNA: TGTGCCTGCCCCAGGGGCGACTATAATTCACCCCTCCACTTT.